The rows below give T cell receptor beta chains drawn from one sample of a study of response to subunit inactivated influenza vaccine. TCRdb called the RT-PCR reads again in MiXCR, with one record for every CDR3 protein. Of 700,000 to 800,000 distinct CDR3 sequences in the sample, 15% to 20% were seen once. This specimen was PBMCs from blood, taken around 5 days after vaccination. The source of these receptors is a man aged 45-60 years who received an inactivated influenza vaccine. Both conserved end residues are part of each CDR3. The D gene is left open where the match is weak. Size tells how often a clone was seen (once, few, many) or the class of an expanded clone, and some rows leave it out.

>TRBV20-1|TRBD2|-|TRBJ2-3
CSARGASGRPDTQYF
TGCAGTGCTAGAGGGGCTAGCGGGAGACCAGATACGCAGTATTTT
>TRBV5-1|-|many|TRBJ1-1
CASSLSGRGEAFF
TGCGCCAGCAGCTTGTCAGGGAGAGGTGAAGCTTTCTTT
>TRBV7-2|TRBD2|-|TRBJ2-2
CASSLAYRLAGGPLPGELFF
TGTGCCAGCAGCTTAGCGTACCGACTAGCGGGGGGGCCGCTTCCCGGGGAGCTGTTTTTT
>TRBV9|TRBD1|few|TRBJ1-1
CASSVAGTGATEAFF
TGTGCCAGCAGCGTAGCTGGGACAGGGGCCACTGAAGCTTTCTTT
>TRBV7-2|TRBD2|few|TRBJ2-5
CASSFASGRWGRETQYF
TGTGCCAGCAGCTTCGCTAGCGGGAGATGGGGGCGGGAGACCCAGTACTTC
>TRBV15|-|-|TRBJ2-1
CATSRGGGEQFF
TGTGCCACCAGCAGAGGAGGGGGTGAGCAGTTCTTC
>TRBV30|-|few|TRBJ2-6
CAWSPFGGTGANVLTF
TGTGCCTGGAGCCCATTCGGCGGGACTGGGGCCAACGTCCTGACTTTC
>TRBV5-1|-|few|TRBJ2-3
CASSGSGTDTQYF
TGCGCCAGCAGCGGCTCGGGTACAGATACGCAGTATTTT
>TRBV29-1|-|-|TRBJ1-2
CSVSGGRGYTF
TGCAGCGTTTCGGGGGGAAGAGGCTACACCTTC
>TRBV20-1|TRBD1|-|TRBJ1-1
CSATQGGPEAFF
TGCAGTGCTACACAGGGGGGGCCTGAAGCTTTCTTT
>TRBV28|TRBD1|-|TRBJ2-7
CAISWRTGDYEQYF
TGTGCCATCTCATGGCGGACAGGGGACTACGAGCAGTACTTC
>TRBV27|-|few|TRBJ2-3
CASSLLDYTDTQYF
TGTGCCAGCAGTTTATTAGACTACACAGATACGCAGTATTTT
>TRBV5-1|-|-|TRBJ2-7
CASSYGARGSYEQYF
TGCGCCAGCAGCTACGGGGCAAGGGGCTCCTACGAGCAGTACTTC
>TRBV12-3/TRBV12-4|TRBD1|-|TRBJ2-2
CASTQTTGTTGELFF
TGTGCCAGCACCCAAACGACAGGGACCACCGGGGAGCTGTTTTTT
>TRBV5-5|-|-|TRBJ2-1
CASSFVALLHNEQFF
TGTGCCAGCAGCTTCGTTGCACTACTACACAATGAGCAGTTCTTC
>TRBV11-2|TRBD1|few|TRBJ2-5
CASSLDRGQGAF
TGTGCCAGCAGCTTAGATCGGGGACAGGGCGCATTC